This TCR beta chain is drawn from a study of blood T cell repertoires in COVID-19. This clone was recorded once. A Seattle source enrolled patients during active infection and followed them longitudinally. As handled by the study authors: Amplification with reference gene primers provided the estimates of nucleated cell counts. TCRdb's copy holds only in-frame clones and misses some; the assay was immunoSEQ multiplex PCR. The V and J calls and clone size come from that table; D and trimming were worked out from the DNA. The sample holds about 150,000 clones; more than 75% are singletons and the top ten take 2.5% to 3%. From germline, CDR1 is LNHDA and CDR2 SQIVND (reference sequence). With V trimmed by 5 bases and J by 3 bases, 12 bases remained unmatched. The CDR3 extends over 16 amino acids.

This chain connects TRBV19 to TRBJ2-7; TRBD2 aligns across 8 bases. Sequencing was performed on peripheral blood. This TCR derives from an elderly woman with COVID-19, enrolled during active disease. DNA for the CDR3: TGTGCCAGTAGTTCCACCAGACTAGCGAGGTACTACGAGCAGTACTTC. This encodes CASSSTRLARYYEQYF.